The 28 T cell receptor beta chains presented below share a single source sample, sequenced in a study of graft-versus-host responses after intestinal transplantation. The assay was immunoSEQ multiplex PCR, and TCRdb's table has in-frame clones only and misses some. The repertoire holds about 130,000 clones, around 90% seen once, with approximately 0.2% in the top ten. These TCRs' antigens remain unknown. The sequences come from unstimulated CD4+ T cells sorted from spleen or lymph node cells, collected before intestinal transplant. These receptors were taken from a human donor who received an intestinal transplant.

The rearrangement links TRBV28 to TRBJ1-2, with D possibly matching TRBD1 (5 bases). With 5 bases removed from V and 8 bases from J, the gap between germline ends came to 18 bases. Germline CDR1 and CDR2: MDHEN and SYDVKM. This CDR3 has 14 amino acids. The CDR3 DNA sequence: TGTGCCAGCAGTCCCGGTCGACAGACCAAAGGCTACACCTTC. It specifies CASSPGRQTKGYTF.

This clone was seen just once. This chain connects TRBV5-1 to TRBJ1-3, with 7 bases that match TRBD1. V was clipped by 3 bases and J by 0 bases; unmatched bases: 3. CDR3 length equals 15 residues. Germline CDR1 and CDR2: SGHRS and YFSETQ. CDR3 in amino acids: CASSWTGISGNTIYF. CDR3 bases: TGCGCCAGCAGCTGGACAGGAATCTCTGGAAACACCATATATTTT. Full variable domain (outside the CDR3, taken from reference TRBV5-1 and TRBJ1-3): KAGVTQTPRYLIKTRGQQVTLSCSPISGHRSVSWYQQTPGQGLQFLFEYFSETQRNKGNFPGRFSGRQFSNSRSEMNVSTLELGDSALYLCASSWTGISGNTIYFGEGSWLTVV.

The table lists this clone with a count of one. The rearrangement links TRBV30 to TRBJ1-1; D is uncertain. The ends were cut back, 5 bases at V and 1 base at J, with 8 bases in the middle. Germline CDR1 GTSNPN, CDR2 SVGIG (reference sequence). CDR3 length equals 12 residues. This CDR3 is CAWEEANTEAFF. The CDR3 DNA is TGTGCCTGGGAGGAAGCGAACACTGAAGCTTTCTTT.

The rearrangement uses TRBV19 and TRBJ2-2; no clear D gene. V dropped 2 bases and J dropped 2 bases, with 6 bases sitting between them. This CDR3 spans 14 amino acids. CDR1 LNHDA and CDR2 SQIVND come from the germline V gene (reference sequence). The CDR3 region is CASSISPNTGELFF. For the CDR3, the DNA is TGTGCCAGTAGTATATCCCCCAACACCGGGGAGCTGTTTTTT.

The chain joins TRBV25-1 to TRBJ2-6, with a tentative D call TRBD1 (6 bases). The CDR3 has 16 residues. Per germline, CDR1 MGHDK and CDR2 SYGVNS. Trimming removed 3 bases at V and 0 bases at J, with 9 bases between. CDR3 in DNA: TGTGCCAGCAGTGAGGGACATTTCTCTGGGGCCAACGTCCTGACTTTC. Amino acids: CASSEGHFSGANVLTF.

The CDR3, as DNA: TGTGCCAGTCACCGGCCGGGACTAGCGCCCGGGGAGCTGTTTTTT. Amino acids: CASHRPGLAPGELFF. The V call is TRBV19, the J call TRBJ2-2; 10 bases are shared with TRBD2. The J segment lost 6 bases and the V segment lost 8 bases, leaving 9 bases of the junction unmatched. CDR3 length: 15 amino acids. CDR1 and CDR2 from the germline V gene are LNHDA and SQIVND (reference sequence).

A few counts support this clone. The chain employs TRBV30 and TRBJ1-2; no reliable D call. Germline assignment: CDR1 GTSNPN and CDR2 SVGIG (reference sequence). V dropped 0 bases and J dropped 2 bases, with 7 bases sitting between them. CDR3 length equals 13 residues. The chain's CDR3 is CAWSVKLNYGYTF. CDR3 DNA: TGTGCCTGGAGTGTAAAACTCAACTATGGCTACACCTTC.

The chain carries TRBV7-9 and TRBJ2-3; D gene ambiguous. This CDR3 contains 16 residues. Trimming left V 6 bases short and J 0 bases short, with 16 bases between. Germline lookup yields CDR1 SEHNR and CDR2 FQNEAQ (reference sequence). DNA of the CDR3: TGTGCCAGCAGTCCAATGGTGATCGGGAGCACAGATACGCAGTATTTT. It encodes CASSPMVIGSTDTQYF.

Only one count was recorded for this clone. Other DNA sequences in the sample encode the same CDR3. This sequence joins TRBV9 and TRBJ1-2; the match to TRBD1 covers 8 bases. Trimming removed 0 bases from V and 4 bases from J; junction bases left unmatched: 11. This CDR3 is built from 17 residues. Germline CDR1 and CDR2: SGDLS and YYNGEE. DNA for the CDR3: TGTGCCAGCAGCGTAGGCCGGAGCCAGACAGGGGCCTATGGCTACACCTTC. This translates into CASSVGRSQTGAYGYTF.

This clone appeared once. The chain recombines TRBV10-3 with TRBJ2-7, with 9 bases matching TRBD1. With V trimmed by 3 bases and J by 3 bases, 9 bases remained unmatched. Germline lookup yields CDR1 ENHRY and CDR2 SYGVKD. The CDR3 is made up of 16 amino acids. The CDR3 region is CAISDIGQGKGYEQYF. The CDR3 bases are TGTGCCATCAGTGATATTGGACAGGGGAAGGGCTACGAGCAGTACTTC.

The chain is built from TRBV6-5 and TRBJ1-2; possibly TRBD1 for D (5 bases). The germline gives CDR1 MNHEY, CDR2 SVGAGI. Trimming stripped 6 bases from V and 8 bases from J, with 13 bases between. The CDR3 is made up of 12 amino acids. The CDR3, as DNA: TGTGCCAGCAGCCCTCTCGGGGACGGCTACACCTTC. This codes for CASSPLGDGYTF.

The sample holds a few counts of this clone. V is TRBV4-3 and J is TRBJ2-4, with D perhaps given as TRBD1 or TRBD2 (5 bases each). In germline, CDR1 is LGHNA, CDR2 YSLEER. Deletions cut 0 bases from V and 7 bases from J, with 13 bases between. The CDR3 is 15 amino acids. DNA of the CDR3: TGCGCCAGCAGCCAAGATGGGGGAAAGGGGAACATTCAGTACTTC. Translation gives CASSQDGGKGNIQYF.

This clone was found once. The chain has TRBV18 and TRBJ1-2; 11 nucleotides line up with TRBD1. The germline V gene encodes CDR1 KGHSH and CDR2 LQKENI. After removal of 3 bases from V and 6 bases from J, the junction contained 9 bases not matched to a gene. The CDR3 contains 16 residues. CDR3 region: CASSPDRGRVVNGYTF. The CDR3 DNA follows: TGTGCCAGCTCACCGGACAGGGGGCGCGTGGTGAATGGCTACACCTTC.

The chain employs TRBV7-6 and TRBJ2-5; TRBD2 aligns across 8 bases. V lost 1 base, J lost 4 bases, and 2 bases stayed unmatched. Germline CDR1 SGHVS, CDR2 FNYEAQ. The CDR3 is 14 amino acids. CDR3 nucleotides: TGTGCCAGCAGCTTAGAAACTAGCGGAGAGACCCAGTACTTC. Its translation: CASSLETSGETQYF.

The genes are TRBV14 and TRBJ2-1; 11 positions match TRBD2. Germline-derived CDR1 and CDR2 are SGHDN and FVKESK. V shed 3 bases, J shed 5 bases, and the junction held 9 bases outside the gene matches. This CDR3 spans 17 amino acids. CDR3 nucleotides: TGTGCCAGCAGCCACCGTAGCGGGAGGGCCGCGGACAATGAGCAGTTCTTC. Translated, it gives CASSHRSGRAADNEQFF.

The V gene is TRBV2, the J gene TRBJ2-1; D call uncertain. This CDR3 spans 17 amino acids. The V and J ends lost 4 bases and 0 bases respectively, with 16 bases between them. Germline V lookup: CDR1 SNHLY, CDR2 FYNNEI. The CDR3 here is CASSVPRPASSYNEQFF. The CDR3, as DNA: TGTGCCAGCAGTGTACCCCGTCCTGCTAGCTCCTACAATGAGCAGTTCTTC.

About this clone itself: Other DNA sequences in the same sample also yield this CDR3. CDR3 in amino acids: CASSKDRNTEAFF. The DNA for the CDR3 is TGTGCCAGCAGTAAGGACAGGAACACTGAAGCTTTCTTT. The chain is built from TRBV6-5 and TRBJ1-1, with a tentative D call TRBD1 (6 bases). Between the trimmed V and J ends, which lost 5 bases and 1 base, there was a span of 8 bases. CDR1 MNHEY and CDR2 SVGAGI come from the germline V gene. The CDR3 runs to 13 residues.

The V call is TRBV28, the J call TRBJ1-2; D gene unclear. V lost 8 bases to trimming and J lost 8 bases, with 21 bases between them. CDR3 length: 14 amino acids. In germline, CDR1 is MDHEN, CDR2 SYDVKM. Here the CDR3 DNA reads TGTGCCAGCTGCCCCCGAGCCCTGGCCGTGGGCTACACCTTC. It codes for CASCPRALAVGYTF.

The table lists this clone with a count of one. The chain carries TRBV19 and TRBJ2-1, with unresolved D. Trimming shortened V by 5 bases and J by 0 bases, and 8 bases separated the two germline ends. The CDR3 has 14 residues. CDR1 is LNHDA and CDR2 is SQIVND in the germline V gene (reference sequence). Here the CDR3 reads CASSVRSSYNEQFF. The CDR3 nucleotides read TGTGCCAGTAGTGTGCGAAGCTCCTACAATGAGCAGTTCTTC.

V is TRBV4-1 and J is TRBJ1-3; unclear D gene. V gave up 0 bases and J gave up 3 bases, with 9 bases separating them. The CDR3 sequence is 15 residues long. From germline, CDR1 is MGHRA and CDR2 YSYEKL. For the CDR3, the DNA is TGCGCCAGCAGCCAAGAGGCCCCAGTTGGAAACACCATATATTTT. Translation gives CASSQEAPVGNTIYF.

A single count supports this clone. This chain connects TRBV28 to TRBJ1-4, with TRBD1 as a possible D gene (6 bases). The CDR3 length is 16 residues. CDR1 is MDHEN, CDR2 SYDVKM, per germline. Trimming removed 4 bases at V and 8 bases at J, with 20 bases between. The DNA of the CDR3 is TGTGCCAGCAGTTGGTCGGGGGGGCCCTCAGGGGAAAAACTGTTTTTT. Protein product: CASSWSGGPSGEKLFF.

This chain joins TRBV6-1 and TRBJ2-1; 8 bases line up with TRBD1. J gave up 2 bases and V 4 bases, and 7 bases lay outside the gene matches. This CDR3 spans 16 amino acids. Germline CDR1 and CDR2: MNHNS and SASEGT. CDR3 amino acids: CASSAHWDRTYNEQFF. The DNA of the CDR3 is TGTGCCAGCAGTGCCCACTGGGACAGGACCTACAATGAGCAGTTCTTC.

The chain recombines TRBV30 with TRBJ2-2; TRBD2 matches at 9 bases. Germline V CDR1 and CDR2: GTSNPN, SVGIG (reference sequence). The ends lost 5 bases at V and 4 bases at J; junction bases unmatched: 5. The CDR3 runs 14 residues. The CDR3 nucleotides are TGTGCCTGGCAGCGGGAGGTGGTCACCGGGGAGCTGTTTTTT. Its translation: CAWQREVVTGELFF.

This sequence joins TRBV9 and TRBJ2-1; tentative D call: TRBD1 (5 bases). CDR1 is SGDLS, CDR2 YYNGEE, per germline. Trimming stripped 0 bases from V and 6 bases from J, with 22 bases between. The CDR3 length is 18 residues. Here the CDR3 reads CASSVEALSGLRGNEQFF. The CDR3, as DNA: TGTGCCAGCAGCGTAGAGGCTCTATCGGGCCTAAGGGGCAATGAGCAGTTCTTC.

The chain joins TRBV19 to TRBJ1-5, with 12 positions matching TRBD1. The V and J ends lost 6 bases and 7 bases, in that order; junction bases with no gene match: 7. The CDR3 is 15 residues long. CDR1 and CDR2 from the germline V gene are LNHDA and SQIVND (reference sequence). The CDR3 bases are TGTGCCAGTAGGGGGACAGGGGGCGGAGGGCAGCCCCAGCATTTT. Translation gives CASRGTGGGGQPQHF.

The V gene is TRBV10-3, the J gene TRBJ1-2, with a tentative D call TRBD1 (6 bases). The V end lost 4 bases, the J end lost 8 bases, and 17 bases lay between the germline ends. Germline-derived CDR1 and CDR2 are ENHRY and SYGVKD. The CDR3 consists of 14 residues. The CDR3 DNA reads TGTGCCATCAGTGGCGAACCGGGGGGCGGGGGCTACACCTTC. Translation: CAISGEPGGGGYTF.

The gene calls are TRBV18 and TRBJ2-7, with 11 positions matching TRBD1. The CDR3 totals 15 residues. V lost 4 bases, J lost 3 bases, and 5 bases stayed unmatched. Germline assignment: CDR1 KGHSH and CDR2 LQKENI. This CDR3 is CASSLGQGVIYEQYF. The CDR3 region has the DNA TGTGCCAGCTCACTGGGACAGGGGGTTATCTACGAGCAGTACTTC.

In DNA form, the CDR3 reads TGTGCCAGCAGCTTGGTATCTAGGGGACCTTCCTACGAGCAGTACTTC. It is translated as CASSLVSRGPSYEQYF. This chain connects TRBV5-6 to TRBJ2-7; the D call may be TRBD1 or TRBD2 (5 bases each). CDR1 is SGHDT and CDR2 is YYEEEE in the germline V gene. This CDR3 is built from 16 residues. V was shortened by 0 bases and J by 1 base, with 14 bases between the two germline ends.